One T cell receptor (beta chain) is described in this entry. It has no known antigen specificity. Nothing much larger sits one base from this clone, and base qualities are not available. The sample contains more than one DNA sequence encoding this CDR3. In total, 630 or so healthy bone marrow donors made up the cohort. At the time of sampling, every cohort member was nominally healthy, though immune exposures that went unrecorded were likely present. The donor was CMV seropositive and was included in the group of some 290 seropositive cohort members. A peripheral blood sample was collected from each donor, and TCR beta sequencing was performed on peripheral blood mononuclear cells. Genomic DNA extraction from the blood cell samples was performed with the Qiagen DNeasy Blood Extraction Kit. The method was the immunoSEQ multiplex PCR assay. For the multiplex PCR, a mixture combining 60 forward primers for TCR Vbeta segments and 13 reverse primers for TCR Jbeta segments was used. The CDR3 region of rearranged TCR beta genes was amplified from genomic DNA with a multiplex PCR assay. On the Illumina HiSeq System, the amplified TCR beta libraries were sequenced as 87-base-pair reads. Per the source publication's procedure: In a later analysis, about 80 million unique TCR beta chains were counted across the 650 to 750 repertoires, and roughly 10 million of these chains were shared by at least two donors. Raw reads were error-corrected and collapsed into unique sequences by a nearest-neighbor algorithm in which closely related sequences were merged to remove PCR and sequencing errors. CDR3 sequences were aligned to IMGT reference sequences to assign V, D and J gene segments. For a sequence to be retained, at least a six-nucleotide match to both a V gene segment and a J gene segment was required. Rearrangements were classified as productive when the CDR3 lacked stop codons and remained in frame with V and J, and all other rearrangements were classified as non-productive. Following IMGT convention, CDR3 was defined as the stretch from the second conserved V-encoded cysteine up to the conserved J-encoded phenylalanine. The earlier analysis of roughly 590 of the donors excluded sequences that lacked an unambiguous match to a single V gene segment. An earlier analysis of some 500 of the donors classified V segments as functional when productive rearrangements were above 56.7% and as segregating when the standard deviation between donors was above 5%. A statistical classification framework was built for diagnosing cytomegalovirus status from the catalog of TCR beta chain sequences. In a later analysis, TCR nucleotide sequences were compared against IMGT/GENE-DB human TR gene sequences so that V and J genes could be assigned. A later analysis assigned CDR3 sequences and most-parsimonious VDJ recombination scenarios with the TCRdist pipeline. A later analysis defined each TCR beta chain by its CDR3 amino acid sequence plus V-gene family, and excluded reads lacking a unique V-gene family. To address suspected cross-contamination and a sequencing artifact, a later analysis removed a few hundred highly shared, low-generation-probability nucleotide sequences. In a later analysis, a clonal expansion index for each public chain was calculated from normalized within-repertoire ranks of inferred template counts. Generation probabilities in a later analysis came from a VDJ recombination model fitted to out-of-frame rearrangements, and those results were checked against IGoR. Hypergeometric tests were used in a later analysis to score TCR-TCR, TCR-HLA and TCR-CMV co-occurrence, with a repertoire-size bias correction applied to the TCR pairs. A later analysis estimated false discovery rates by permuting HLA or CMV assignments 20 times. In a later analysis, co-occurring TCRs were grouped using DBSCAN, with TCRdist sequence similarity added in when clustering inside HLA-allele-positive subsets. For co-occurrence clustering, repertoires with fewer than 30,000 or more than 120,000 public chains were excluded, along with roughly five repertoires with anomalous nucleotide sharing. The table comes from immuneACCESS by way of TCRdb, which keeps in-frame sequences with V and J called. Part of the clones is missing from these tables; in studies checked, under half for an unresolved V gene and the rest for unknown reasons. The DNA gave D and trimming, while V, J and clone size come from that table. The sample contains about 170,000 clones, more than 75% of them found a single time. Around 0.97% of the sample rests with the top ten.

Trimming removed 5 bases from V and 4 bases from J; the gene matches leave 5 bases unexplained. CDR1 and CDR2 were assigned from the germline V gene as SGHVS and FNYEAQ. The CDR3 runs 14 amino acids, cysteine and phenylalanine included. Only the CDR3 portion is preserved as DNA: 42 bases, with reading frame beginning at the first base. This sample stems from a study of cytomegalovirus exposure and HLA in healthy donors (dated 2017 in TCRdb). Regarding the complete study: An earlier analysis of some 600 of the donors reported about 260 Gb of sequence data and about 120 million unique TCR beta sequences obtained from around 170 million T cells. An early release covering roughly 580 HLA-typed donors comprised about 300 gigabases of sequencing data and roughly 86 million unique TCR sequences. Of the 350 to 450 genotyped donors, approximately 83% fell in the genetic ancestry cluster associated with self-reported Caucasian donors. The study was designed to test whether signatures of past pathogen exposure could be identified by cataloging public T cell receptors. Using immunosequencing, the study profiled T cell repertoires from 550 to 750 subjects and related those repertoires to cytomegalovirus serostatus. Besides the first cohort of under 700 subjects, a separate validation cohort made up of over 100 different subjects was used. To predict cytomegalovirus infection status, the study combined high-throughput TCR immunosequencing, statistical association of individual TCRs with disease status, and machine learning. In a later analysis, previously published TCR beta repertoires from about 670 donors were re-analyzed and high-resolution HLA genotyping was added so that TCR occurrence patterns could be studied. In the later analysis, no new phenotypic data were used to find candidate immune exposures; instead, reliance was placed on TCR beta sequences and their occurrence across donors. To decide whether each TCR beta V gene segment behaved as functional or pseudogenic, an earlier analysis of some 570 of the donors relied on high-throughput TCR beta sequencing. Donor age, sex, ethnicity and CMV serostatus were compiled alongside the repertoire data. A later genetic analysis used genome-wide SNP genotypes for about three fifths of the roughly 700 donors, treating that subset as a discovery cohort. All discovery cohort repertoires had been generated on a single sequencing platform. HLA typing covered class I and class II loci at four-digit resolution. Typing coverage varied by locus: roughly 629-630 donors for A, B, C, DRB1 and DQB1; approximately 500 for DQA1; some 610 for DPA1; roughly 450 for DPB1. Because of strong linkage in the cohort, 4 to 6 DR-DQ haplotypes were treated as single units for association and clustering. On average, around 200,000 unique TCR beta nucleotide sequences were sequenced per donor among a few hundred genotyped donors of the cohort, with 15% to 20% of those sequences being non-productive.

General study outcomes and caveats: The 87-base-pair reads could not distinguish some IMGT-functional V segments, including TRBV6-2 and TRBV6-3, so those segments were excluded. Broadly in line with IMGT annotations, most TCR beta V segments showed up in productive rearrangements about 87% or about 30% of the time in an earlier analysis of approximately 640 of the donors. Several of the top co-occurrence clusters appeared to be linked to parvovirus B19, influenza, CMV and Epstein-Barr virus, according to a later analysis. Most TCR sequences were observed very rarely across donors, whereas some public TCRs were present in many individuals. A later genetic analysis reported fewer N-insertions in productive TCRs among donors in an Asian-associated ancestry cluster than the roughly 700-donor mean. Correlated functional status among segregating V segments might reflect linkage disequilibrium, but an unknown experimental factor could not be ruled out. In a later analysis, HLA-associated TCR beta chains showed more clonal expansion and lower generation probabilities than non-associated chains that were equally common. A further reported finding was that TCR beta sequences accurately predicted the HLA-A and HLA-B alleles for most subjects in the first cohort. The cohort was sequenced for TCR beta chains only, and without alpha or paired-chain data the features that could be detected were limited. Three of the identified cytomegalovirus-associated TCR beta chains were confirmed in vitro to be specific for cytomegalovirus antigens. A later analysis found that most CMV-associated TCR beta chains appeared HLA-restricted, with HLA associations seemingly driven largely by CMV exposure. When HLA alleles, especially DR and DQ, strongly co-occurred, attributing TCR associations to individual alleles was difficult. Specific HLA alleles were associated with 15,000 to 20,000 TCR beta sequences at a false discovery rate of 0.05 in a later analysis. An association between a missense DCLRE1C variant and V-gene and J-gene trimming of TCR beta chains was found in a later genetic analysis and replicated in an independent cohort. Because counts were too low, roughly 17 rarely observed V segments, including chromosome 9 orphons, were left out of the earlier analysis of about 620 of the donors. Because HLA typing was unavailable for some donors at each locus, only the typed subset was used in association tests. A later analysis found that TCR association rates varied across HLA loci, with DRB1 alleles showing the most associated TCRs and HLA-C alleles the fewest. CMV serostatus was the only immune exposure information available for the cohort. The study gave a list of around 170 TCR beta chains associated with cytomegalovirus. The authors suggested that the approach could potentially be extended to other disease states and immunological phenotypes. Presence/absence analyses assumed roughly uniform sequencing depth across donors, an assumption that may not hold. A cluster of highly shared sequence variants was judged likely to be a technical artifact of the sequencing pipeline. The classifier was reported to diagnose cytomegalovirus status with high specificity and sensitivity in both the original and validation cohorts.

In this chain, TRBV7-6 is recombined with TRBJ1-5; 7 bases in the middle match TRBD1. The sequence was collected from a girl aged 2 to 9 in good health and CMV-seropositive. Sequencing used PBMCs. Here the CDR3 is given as CASSPRDSNQPQHF. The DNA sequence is TGTGCCAGCAGCCCTCGGGACAGTAATCAGCCCCAGCATTTT.